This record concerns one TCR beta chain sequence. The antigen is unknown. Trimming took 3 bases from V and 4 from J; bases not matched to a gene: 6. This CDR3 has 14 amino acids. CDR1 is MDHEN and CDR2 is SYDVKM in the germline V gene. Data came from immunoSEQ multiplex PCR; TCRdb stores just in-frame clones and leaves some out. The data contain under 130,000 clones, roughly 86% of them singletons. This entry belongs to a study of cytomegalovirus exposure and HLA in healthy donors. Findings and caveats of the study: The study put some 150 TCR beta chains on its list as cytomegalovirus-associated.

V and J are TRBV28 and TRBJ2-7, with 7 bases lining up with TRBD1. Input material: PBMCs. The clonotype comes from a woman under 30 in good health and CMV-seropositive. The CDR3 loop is CASSLTGPPYEQYF. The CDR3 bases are TGTGCCAGCAGTTTGACAGGGCCGCCTTACGAGCAGTACTTC.